This T cell receptor (beta chain) was captured in a study of blood T cells in healthy people across ages. V gave up 1 base and J gave up 0 bases; unmatched junction bases: 2. Germline CDR1 reads MNHNS; CDR2 reads SASEGT. The CDR3 runs to 16 residues. The authors ran a second PCR of about 6 to 11 cycles using a sample-barcoded 5' primer and a J-beta primer mix. TCRdb used MiXCR to reprocess the 5' RACE reads, holding one entry per CDR3 protein. The sample lists hundreds of thousands of distinct CDR3 sequences, around 25% occurring once. Another study also made use of these data, one on T cells of mothers and their children.

What was sequenced was blood. The V and J genes are TRBV6-1 and TRBJ2-1; 8 nucleotides agree with TRBD2. The clonotype was recovered from a boy between 10 and 17 years old in good health. The CDR3 DNA follows: TGTGCCAGCAGTGAAGAGGCGGGAGGCTCCTACAATGAGCAGTTCTTC. This codes for CASSEEAGGSYNEQFF.